These 3 T cell receptor beta chains were all obtained from the same sample, sequenced in a study of blood T cell repertoires in COVID-19. Produced via immunoSEQ multiplex PCR; TCRdb's table is partial and in-frame only. The sample holds a few hundred thousand clones, roughly 84% seen once. Sequences were obtained from peripheral blood. The receptors originated from a woman aged 55-69 years with acute or convalescent COVID-19.

The CDR3 protein is CASSPSGGRNEQFF. CDR3 DNA: TGTGCCAGCAGTCCTAGCGGGGGACGGAATGAGCAGTTCTTC. The chain recombines TRBV7-8 with TRBJ2-1, with 10 bases that match TRBD2. CDR1 is SGHVS and CDR2 is FQNEAQ in the germline V gene. The J segment lost 7 bases and the V segment lost 6 bases, leaving 6 bases of the junction unmatched. The CDR3 has 14 amino acids.

This clone came up a few times. Other DNA variants within this sample encode the same CDR3. This chain connects TRBV3-1 (or the pseudogene TRBV3-2) to TRBJ1-1, with D hard to call. From germline, CDR1 is LGHDT and CDR2 YNNKEL (reference sequence). V lost 4 bases and J lost 1, with 7 bases in between. This CDR3 is built from 13 residues. In DNA, the CDR3 is TGTGCCAGCAGCCCCAGACAGAACACTGAAGCTTTCTTT. Its translation: CASSPRQNTEAFF.

On this clone itself: An end of the junction does not agree with germline; a read error may underlie this. V and J are TRBV29-1 and TRBJ2-3; 7 bases are shared with TRBD2. The CDR3 is 15 amino acids. Germline CDR1 reads SQVTM; CDR2 reads ANQGSEA. CDR3 in amino acids: CSVEGLEGGTDTQYF. The CDR3 nucleotides are TGCAGCGTCGAAGGACTAGAAGGGGGCACAGATACGCAGTATTTT.